These 16 T cell receptor beta chains came from one sample sequenced in a study of blood T cell repertoires in COVID-19. Measured with immunoSEQ multiplex PCR; TCRdb has only the in-frame clones, and not every one. The sample shows 200,000 or so clones, about 79% of them seen only once. Sequenced: peripheral blood. These receptors were collected from a human donor in a cohort sampled during active COVID-19.

The DNA of the CDR3 is TGTGCCAGCAGGACATGGGGGGTTCGTGAAAAACTGTTTTTT. Its protein product is CASRTWGVREKLFF. The chain couples TRBV2 to TRBJ1-4; a weak D match, TRBD1 (5 bases). V shed 6 bases and J shed 7 bases, with 15 bases lying between them. The CDR3 loop spans 14 amino acids. Per the germline V gene, CDR1 is SNHLY and CDR2 is FYNNEI.

This rearrangement joins TRBV28 to TRBJ2-5, with D unresolved. The CDR3 consists of 15 residues. Trimming removed 0 bases from V and 5 bases from J, with 13 bases in between. The germline CDR1 and CDR2 sequences are MDHEN and SYDVKM. CDR3 nucleotide sequence: TGTGCCAGCAGTTTATGGGCCCACGGAGCGGAGACCCAGTACTTC. Its translation is CASSLWAHGAETQYF.

The chain links TRBV2 to TRBJ1-4, with no clear D. V was trimmed by 6 bases and J by 8 bases, leaving 10 bases between them. This CDR3 contains 12 residues. Germline values: CDR1 SNHLY, CDR2 FYNNEI. The CDR3 nucleotides read TGTGCCAGCAGAGCCATTGAGGAAAAACTGTTTTTT. This codes for CASRAIEEKLFF.

In nucleotides, the CDR3 is TGTGCCAGCAGCCCCAGTAGGGGTACTGGAAACACCATATATTTT. Translated, it gives CASSPSRGTGNTIYF. The genes are TRBV28 and TRBJ1-3, with D perhaps TRBD1 (5 bases). The CDR3 has 15 residues. Trimming removed 6 bases from V and 2 bases from J, with 14 bases in between. Germline CDR1 and CDR2: MDHEN and SYDVKM.

The rearrangement links TRBV15 to TRBJ1-6; 7 bases are a match to TRBD1. Germline CDR1 reads LNHNV; CDR2 reads YYDKDF (reference sequence). With V trimmed by 2 bases and J by 14 bases, 9 bases remained unmatched. The CDR3 is made up of 14 amino acids. Written as DNA, the CDR3 is TGTGCCACCAGCAGAAGGGGGCAGGGGACAGCCCTCCACTTT. Encoded protein: CATSRRGQGTALHF.

V gene TRBV10-3 combines with J gene TRBJ1-2; 7 positions match TRBD1. V lost 2 bases, J lost 4 bases, and 4 bases stayed unmatched. Germline assignment: CDR1 ENHRY and CDR2 SYGVKD. The CDR3 runs to 14 residues. The CDR3 sequence is CAISETTGAYGYTF. The DNA of the CDR3 is TGTGCCATCAGTGAGACAACAGGGGCCTATGGCTACACCTTC.

The DNA of the CDR3 is TGCGCCAGCAGCTTGGAGTCTACTCTGGGGGCATACTACAATGAGCAGTTCTTC. It encodes CASSLESTLGAYYNEQFF. The chain carries TRBV5-1 and TRBJ2-1, with a tentative D call TRBD1 (6 bases). Germline values: CDR1 SGHRS, CDR2 YFSETQ. This CDR3 comprises 18 residues. V lost 0 bases, J lost 3 bases, and 19 bases lay in between.

The rearrangement links TRBV21-1 to TRBJ2-3; no DNA check was done on the table's D call, TRBD1. TRBV21-1 is termed a pseudogene. The CDR3 is made up of 15 amino acids. The CDR3 region is CASSKGDRGTDTQYF. CDR3 in DNA: TGTGCCAGCAGCAAGGGGGACAGGGGGACAGATACGCAGTATTTT.

The chain has TRBV4-2 and TRBJ2-2; 7 bases agree with TRBD1. Trimming took 1 base from V and 10 from J; bases not matched to a gene: 12. CDR3 length equals 16 residues. The germline CDR1 and CDR2 sequences are LGHNA and YNFKEQ. CDR3 DNA sequence: TGTGCCAGCAGCCAAGTCTCGGGACAGCGCTCTTTGGAGCTGTTTTTT. Residues: CASSQVSGQRSLELFF.

This clone was counted a few times. V usage is TRBV25-1 and J usage is TRBJ2-7; D is perhaps TRBD2 (5 bases). CDR1 MGHDK and CDR2 SYGVNS come from the germline V gene. The CDR3 loop spans 15 amino acids. The V and J ends lost 4 bases and 4 bases respectively, with 17 bases between them. CDR3 protein: CASSARREGRYEQYF. CDR3 sequence (DNA): TGTGCCAGCAGTGCCCGCCGCGAGGGAAGGTACGAGCAGTACTTC.

This clone was recorded once. CDR3 nucleotides: TGTGCCAGCAGCACCCGGACAGCCACCGGGGAGCTGTTTTTT. It encodes CASSTRTATGELFF. This chain uses TRBV7-6 with TRBJ2-2; D is possibly TRBD1 (6 bases). Germline V gene sequence: CDR1 SGHVS, CDR2 FNYEAQ. V was clipped by 5 bases and J by 4 bases, with 11 bases between them. CDR3 length: 14 amino acids.

The chain is built from TRBV11-2 and TRBJ2-2, with D possibly TRBD2 on 6 matching bases. The CDR3 runs to 15 residues. The V and J ends lost 6 bases and 2 bases respectively, with 13 bases between them. Germline lookup yields CDR1 SGHAT and CDR2 FQNNGV. CDR3 residues: CASRRLGGNTGELFF. The CDR3 DNA reads TGTGCCAGCAGGAGATTGGGAGGAAACACCGGGGAGCTGTTTTTT. Drawing the rest from reference TRBV11-2 and TRBJ2-2, the complete variable domain is EAGVAQSPRYKIIEKRQSVAFWCNPISGHATLYWYQQILGQGPKLLIQFQNNGVVDDSQLPKDRFSAERLKGVDSTLKIQPAKLEDSAVYLCASRRLGGNTGELFFGEGSRLTVL.

This clone came up once. The rearrangement links TRBV29-1 to TRBJ2-3, with D tentatively TRBD1 (6 bases). Germline-derived CDR1 and CDR2 are SQVTM and ANQGSEA. CDR3 length equals 14 residues. Trimming shortened V by 4 bases and J by 0 bases, and 11 bases separated the two germline ends. The CDR3, as DNA: TGCAGCGTTGTTAGGACAGTGAGCACAGATACGCAGTATTTT. Translating it yields CSVVRTVSTDTQYF.

The chain has TRBV28 and TRBJ2-6, with 8 bases aligning to TRBD1. The CDR3 has 17 amino acids. Per the germline V gene, CDR1 is MDHEN and CDR2 is SYDVKM. J lost 0 bases, V lost 6 bases, and 7 bases had no gene match. The CDR3 sequence: CASSSWTGLSGANVLTF. The CDR3 DNA sequence: TGTGCCAGCAGCTCCTGGACAGGGCTCTCTGGGGCCAACGTCCTGACTTTC.

This clone appeared a single time. The J gene is TRBJ1-1, the V gene TRBV30; D remains unclear. The germline CDR1 and CDR2 sequences are GTSNPN and SVGIG (reference sequence). Trimming shortened V by 4 bases and J by 6 bases, and 18 bases separated the two germline ends. The CDR3 is 14 residues long. CDR3 in DNA: TGTGCCTGGATGCCGGGTCTCTTCCGGTCTGAAGCTTTCTTT. Translated, it gives CAWMPGLFRSEAFF.

The gene calls are TRBV4-2 and TRBJ2-1; the match to TRBD2 covers 9 bases. The J segment lost 8 bases and the V segment lost 1 base, leaving 6 bases of the junction unmatched. The germline CDR1 and CDR2 sequences are LGHNA and YNFKEQ. The CDR3 has 15 amino acids. The DNA for the CDR3 is TGTGCCAGCAGCCAAGCTATGGCGGGAGGGGATGAGCAGTTCTTC. Translating it yields CASSQAMAGGDEQFF.